Below, 16 T cell receptor beta chains from the same sample are listed, as sequenced in a study of shared clonotypes between healthy human individuals. The assay was immunoSEQ multiplex PCR, and TCRdb's table has in-frame clones only and misses some. The sample carries about 640,000 clones, more than 70% recorded once. Sequencing input: memory CD4+ T cells sorted from blood. Subset defined: CD45RA-negative fraction. These TCRs come from a woman in her 30s in good health.

The chain recombines TRBV19 with TRBJ1-5, with TRBD1 identical over 8 bases. Germline values: CDR1 LNHDA, CDR2 SQIVND (reference sequence). The J segment lost 6 bases and the V segment lost 4 bases, leaving 8 bases of the junction unmatched. This CDR3 region has 15 residues. DNA of the CDR3: TGTGCCAGTAGTACGACAGGGGATGCGGTTCAGCCCCAGCATTTT. Translating gives CASSTTGDAVQPQHF.

Only a few counts were recorded for this clone. The gene calls are TRBV18 and TRBJ2-2; tentatively, D is TRBD2 (5 bases). This CDR3 is 14 amino acids long. Trimming removed 1 base from V and 4 bases from J, with 7 bases in between. Germline CDR1 is KGHSH and CDR2 is LQKENI. The CDR3: CASSPRGSTGELFF. The CDR3 coding sequence is TGTGCCAGCTCACCACGAGGGAGCACCGGGGAGCTGTTTTTT.

J is TRBJ2-3 and V is TRBV28, with 8 bases fitting TRBD1. The CDR3 consists of 16 residues. The ends lost 5 bases at V and 3 bases at J; junction bases unmatched: 10. Germline CDR1 reads MDHEN; CDR2 reads SYDVKM. DNA of the CDR3: TGTGCCAGCAGTGGTACAGGGGGTATTATGACAGATACGCAGTATTTT. Amino acids: CASSGTGGIMTDTQYF.

This clone has just a few counts. Other nucleotide sequences from this sample produce the same CDR3. The chain joins TRBV18 to TRBJ1-1, with D unresolved. The V end was cut by 3 bases, the J end by 1 base, with 6 bases between. This CDR3 spans 13 amino acids. Germline V CDR1 and CDR2: KGHSH, LQKENI. CDR3 in amino acids: CASSPGPNTEAFF. As DNA, the CDR3 is TGTGCCAGCTCACCTGGGCCGAACACTGAAGCTTTCTTT.

The V call is TRBV19, the J call TRBJ2-6; the D gene is possibly TRBD1 (6 bases). The CDR3 spans 14 residues. The germline V gene has CDR1 LNHDA and CDR2 SQIVND (reference sequence). The germline V and J ends were trimmed by 5 bases and 7 bases, with 12 bases remaining between them. The CDR3 region has the DNA TGTGCCAGTAGTGAGACCGGGACAGCCAACGTCCTGACTTTC. Its protein is CASSETGTANVLTF. The whole variable domain, remainder taken from reference TRBV19 and TRBJ2-6, is DGGITQSPKYLFRKEGQNVTLSCEQNLNHDAMYWYRQDPGQGLRLIYYSQIVNDFQKGDIAEGYSVSREKKESFPLTVTSAQKNPTAFYLCASSETGTANVLTFGAGSRLTVL.

A few counts support this clone. The rearrangement uses TRBV25-1 and TRBJ2-7; 7 bases line up with TRBD2. Germline CDR1 reads MGHDK; CDR2 reads SYGVNS. CDR3 length: 14 residues. The V and J ends lost 4 bases and 4 bases, in that order; junction bases with no gene match: 7. CDR3 residues: CASSGGEGSYEQYF. Here the CDR3 DNA reads TGTGCCAGCAGTGGGGGGGAGGGTAGTTACGAGCAGTACTTC.

The V gene is TRBV28, the J gene TRBJ1-1; 7 bases map to TRBD1. The V gene end was trimmed by 1 base and the J gene end by 8 bases; junction bases not matched to a gene: 10. CDR3 length: 15 residues. Germline assignment: CDR1 MDHEN and CDR2 SYDVKM. The CDR3: CASSLSGRGQIEAFF. CDR3 in DNA: TGTGCCAGCAGTTTATCGGGGAGGGGACAGATAGAAGCTTTCTTT.

V is TRBV2 and J is TRBJ2-3, with 7 bases identical to TRBD1. V was pared by 8 bases and J by 0 bases, with 11 bases of the junction left unmatched. The CDR3 runs 16 residues. In germline, CDR1 is SNHLY, CDR2 FYNNEI. The CDR3 sequence is CASEVQGRVSTDTQYF. The CDR3 DNA reads TGTGCCAGCGAAGTACAGGGGCGTGTGAGCACAGATACGCAGTATTTT.

CDR3 sequence (DNA): TGTGCCAGCTCACCACTGGACAGGGCTGCTTTCTTT. Its translation: CASSPLDRAAFF. The chain couples TRBV18 to TRBJ1-1; 8 bases agree with TRBD1. The CDR3 length is 12 residues. V was clipped by 1 base and J by 11 bases; unmatched bases: 3. CDR1 and CDR2 from the germline V gene are KGHSH and LQKENI.

This rearrangement joins TRBV19 to TRBJ2-7; D gene uncertain. The germline V and J ends were trimmed by 5 bases and 2 bases, with 16 bases remaining between them. From germline, CDR1 is LNHDA and CDR2 SQIVND (reference sequence). CDR3 length equals 15 residues. The CDR3 DNA follows: TGTGCCAGTAGTGAAGCCAGAAAAACAACCTACGAGCAGTACTTC. Its protein is CASSEARKTTYEQYF.

This clone was seen a single time. The CDR3 coding sequence is TGTGCCACGGAGCCCGGGACTAGCTCCGAGCAGTACTTC. Its translation is CATEPGTSSEQYF. The chain uses TRBV10-3 and TRBJ2-7; TRBD2 agrees at 9 bases. The ends lost 10 bases at V and 6 bases at J; junction bases unmatched: 10. Germline V lookup: CDR1 ENHRY, CDR2 SYGVKD. The CDR3 extends over 13 amino acids.

This chain connects TRBV6-6 to TRBJ1-1; D is possibly TRBD1 (5 bases). V shed 2 bases and J shed 11 bases, with 18 bases lying between them. CDR3 length equals 14 residues. CDR1 and CDR2 (germline): MNHNY, SVGAGI (reference sequence). CDR3 nucleotides: TGTGCCAGCAGTTACCGAGGGACCCCGGTTGGGGCTTTCTTT. As protein: CASSYRGTPVGAFF.

This clone came up a few times. The chain couples TRBV27 to TRBJ1-1; D is unresolved. CDR3 length: 13 residues. V was cut by 3 bases and J by 7 bases, with 12 bases left in between. The germline V gene has CDR1 MNHEY and CDR2 SMNVEV (reference sequence). CDR3 bases: TGTGCCAGCAGTTTTACGCGGAAGGGTGAAGCTTTCTTT. Translating gives CASSFTRKGEAFF.

The chain joins TRBV10-3 to TRBJ2-1; 8 bases match TRBD2. The CDR3 has 15 residues. V shed 6 bases, J shed 9 bases, and the junction held 13 bases outside the gene matches. CDR1 ENHRY and CDR2 SYGVKD come from the germline V gene. The CDR3 reads CAIRDIEAGVTEQFF. CDR3 DNA: TGTGCCATCAGAGACATAGAAGCGGGGGTCACTGAGCAGTTCTTC.

V usage is TRBV6-6 and J usage is TRBJ2-3; D ambiguous. Per the germline V gene, CDR1 is MNHNY and CDR2 is SVGAGI (reference sequence). V lost 6 bases and J 3 bases, leaving 10 bases between the germline ends. This CDR3 has 13 residues. The CDR3: CASRRPTTDTQYF. CDR3 sequence (DNA): TGTGCCAGCAGACGACCGACGACAGATACGCAGTATTTT.

Concerning this clone: As the CDR3 is not closed by the conserved phenylalanine or tryptophan, this likely results from a read error. It is unclear where the CDR3 begins or ends on the DNA, so no DNA is shown, and the CDR3 is as TCRdb lists it. CDR3 in amino acids: CSANPCTSGRFPPKG. This rearrangement joins TRBV29-1 to TRBJ2-7; TRBD2 reflects the table's D call only, with no check against the DNA. CDR1 and CDR2 from the germline V gene are SQVTM and ANQGSEA. The CDR3 contains 15 residues when both ends are counted.